The 24 T cell receptor beta chains listed next were all sequenced from one sample in a study of metastatic and nonmetastatic thyroid tumors. The entire patient cohort was treatment-naive prior to thyroid surgery. Via MiXCR, TCRdb re-called the PCR reads. The data contain approximately 25,000 clones, 20% of them singletons. Sequenced input: blood. These TCRs come from a male donor with papillary thyroid cancer or a benign thyroid nodule (not recorded which). Some clones in this sample may be carry-over from other donors' samples.

As for this clone: This may be a read error: a much more frequent sequence differs by one nucleotide. In DNA form, the CDR3 reads TGCAGCGTTGACTTGGACAGACCTGACTCTGGAAACACCATATATTTT. This gives the protein CSVDLDRPDSGNTIYF. V is TRBV29-1 and J is TRBJ1-3, with a tentative D call TRBD1 (6 bases). Germline V gives CDR1 SQVTM, CDR2 ANQGSEA. Trimming took 3 bases from V and 0 from J, leaving 15 bases between them. The CDR3 contains 16 residues.

This clone has ten or more counts. V usage is TRBV28 and J usage is TRBJ1-2; D call uncertain. The germline CDR1 and CDR2 sequences are MDHEN and SYDVKM. The CDR3 length is 13 residues. V was shortened by 6 bases and J by 4 bases, with 12 bases between the two germline ends. The CDR3: CASRTSLGYGYTF. The DNA of the CDR3 is TGTGCCAGCAGGACCTCCTTGGGCTATGGCTACACCTTC.

This clone was recorded many times. The chain combines TRBV20-1 with TRBJ2-5; TRBD1 matches 9 bases. The CDR3 runs 11 residues. V lost 5 bases, J lost 7 bases, and 2 bases stayed unmatched. CDR1 DFQATT and CDR2 SNEGSKA come from the germline V gene (reference sequence). The CDR3 DNA reads TGCAGTGCTGGACAGGGGTTGACCCAGTACTTC. Protein: CSAGQGLTQYF.

This clone was detected only a few times. The chain joins TRBV6-1 to TRBJ1-2; 12 nucleotides match TRBD1. The CDR3 loop spans 15 amino acids. CDR1 is MNHNS and CDR2 is SASEGT in the germline V gene. Trimming at V came to 6 bases and at J to 11 bases, leaving 13 bases not matched to a gene. CDR3 in amino acids: CASSIGGQGAVGYTF. The CDR3 DNA sequence: TGTGCCAGCAGCATAGGGGGACAGGGGGCGGTTGGTTACACCTTC.

This clone was detected ten times or more. The chain couples TRBV29-1 to TRBJ2-1; 7 bases are shared with TRBD1. The V and J ends lost 8 bases and 5 bases, in that order; junction bases with no gene match: 12. The CDR3 is made up of 14 amino acids. Per germline, CDR1 SQVTM and CDR2 ANQGSEA. DNA of the CDR3: TGCAGCATCACCCCCGGGACAGCGAACAATGAGCAGTTCTTC. Its translation is CSITPGTANNEQFF.

In its sample, this clone was seen many times. This is likely a read error, given that the CDR3 carries no conserved phenylalanine or tryptophan at its end. V and J are TRBV14 and TRBJ2-7; a weak D match, TRBD2 (5 bases). The V gene's germline CDR1 is SGHDN and CDR2 FVKESK. The CDR3 loop spans 13 amino acids. The V end was cut by 1 base, the J end by 7 bases, with 11 bases between. CDR3 nucleotide sequence: TGTGCCAGCAGCCAAGGGAATCCGGGAGAGCAGTACCTC. The encoded protein is CASSQGNPGEQYL.

The table lists this clone with many counts. This chain connects TRBV19 to TRBJ2-4; weak D call: TRBD2 (5 bases). The V and J ends lost 7 bases and 0 bases respectively, with 7 bases between them. Germline V gives CDR1 LNHDA, CDR2 SQIVND (reference sequence). The CDR3 spans 13 residues. The CDR3 DNA follows: TGTGCCAGTAAGGGAGTAGCCAAAAACATTCAGTACTTC. The encoded protein is CASKGVAKNIQYF.

This clone was counted at least ten times. J is TRBJ2-5 and V is TRBV18; 7 positions match TRBD1. Germline V gene sequence: CDR1 KGHSH, CDR2 LQKENI. Trimming cost V 0 bases and J 5 bases; bases outside gene matches: 3. This CDR3 spans 14 amino acids. The CDR3 DNA follows: TGTGCCAGCTCACCACCGACAGGGCGGGAGACCCAGTACTTC. This gives the protein CASSPPTGRETQYF.

This clone was found many times. This chain uses TRBV5-1 with TRBJ2-1; 11 bases map to TRBD1. Unmatched junction bases numbered 4, after V lost 3 bases and J lost 8 bases. The germline V gene encodes CDR1 SGHRS and CDR2 YFSETQ. This CDR3 has 14 amino acids. CDR3 sequence reads: CASSWTGGSDEQFF. The CDR3 bases are TGCGCCAGCAGCTGGACAGGGGGCTCGGATGAGCAGTTCTTC.

This clone was detected many times. This chain joins TRBV28 and TRBJ1-2, with 7 bases lining up with TRBD1. Looked up from germline, CDR1 is MDHEN and CDR2 is SYDVKM. The trim removed 6 bases at V and 3 bases at J, leaving 4 bases unmatched. CDR3 length: 13 residues. CDR3 bases: TGTGCCAGCAGACCAGGGGGGGACTATGGCTACACCTTC. It yields the protein CASRPGGDYGYTF.

Regarding this clone: The final CDR3 position lacks the conserved phenylalanine or tryptophan, pointing to a likely read error. Because the CDR3's place on the DNA is in doubt, the DNA is left out and the CDR3 is given as listed by TCRdb. The chain combines TRBV27 with TRBJ1-5; the D call TRBD1 from the table was never checked on the DNA. The CDR3 region is 13 residues in length, termini included. Germline V gives CDR1 MNHEY, CDR2 SMNVEV (reference sequence). The chain's CDR3 is CASSLDRQRPHHL.

This clone was recorded a few times. A much larger clone lies one base from this, so it may be a read error. The V gene is TRBV6-9, the J gene TRBJ1-2, with D uncertain. The CDR3 runs 8 residues. The germline CDR1 and CDR2 sequences are MNHGY and SVAAGI. The CDR3 sequence is CANYGYIF. The DNA of the CDR3 is TGTGCTAACTATGGCTACATCTTC.

This clone has ten or more counts. The CDR3 loop is CASSPQDGYEKLFF. CDR3 DNA: TGTGCCAGTAGTCCCCAGGACGGATATGAAAAACTGTTTTTT. This rearrangement joins TRBV19 to TRBJ1-4; D is unclear. V lost 5 bases to trimming and J lost 6 bases, with 13 bases between them. CDR3 size: 14 residues. Germline loops: CDR1 LNHDA, CDR2 SQIVND (reference sequence).

Only a few counts were recorded for this clone. A much larger clone differs by one base, so this may be a read error. Other DNA sequences from this sample encode an identical CDR3 as well. The CDR3 protein is CASSLSSLPGGADTQYF. The CDR3 DNA is TGTGCCAGCAGCCTCTCTAGTTTACCAGGGGGCGCAGATACGCAGTATTTT. This chain connects TRBV11-2 to TRBJ2-3; 8 bases line up with TRBD1. The CDR3 contains 17 residues. The germline V gene encodes CDR1 SGHAT and CDR2 FQNNGV. The J segment lost 4 bases and the V segment lost 5 bases, leaving 14 bases of the junction unmatched.

The table lists this clone with many counts. The V and J genes are TRBV6-4 and TRBJ2-2, with 7 nucleotides matching TRBD1. CDR1 and CDR2 from the germline V gene are MRHNA and SNTAGT. Trimming cost V 4 bases and J 6 bases; bases outside gene matches: 8. The CDR3 spans 15 residues. As DNA, the CDR3 is TGTGCCAGCAGTGCTGCAGGGGGATATGCCGGGGAGCTGTTTTTT. This encodes CASSAAGGYAGELFF.

This clone occurred a few times. The chain employs TRBV24-1 and TRBJ1-2; D unclear. The V gene's germline CDR1 is KGHDR and CDR2 SFDVKD. The V end was cut by 4 bases, the J end by 5 bases, with 10 bases between. The CDR3 sequence is 13 residues long. The CDR3 region is CATSDGVKYGYTF. The CDR3 DNA reads as TGTGCCACCAGTGACGGTGTCAAGTATGGCTACACCTTC.

The sample holds many counts of this clone. CDR3 region: CACKIWVAETQYF. DNA for the CDR3: TGTGCCTGTAAAATTTGGGTAGCGGAGACCCAGTACTTC. V usage is TRBV30 and J usage is TRBJ2-5; possible D gene TRBD2, 5 bases. CDR1 is GTSNPN and CDR2 is SVGIG in the germline V gene (reference sequence). The CDR3 is 13 amino acids. With 6 bases removed from V and 5 bases from J, the gap between germline ends came to 16 bases.

By share, this clone ranks as medium-sized. The rearrangement links TRBV7-6 to TRBJ1-1, with a tentative D call TRBD1 (5 bases). V dropped 5 bases and J dropped 4 bases, with 17 bases sitting between them. The germline V gene encodes CDR1 SGHVS and CDR2 FNYEAQ. CDR3 size: 15 residues. The CDR3 protein is CASSPRIGDGTEAFF. CDR3 bases: TGTGCCAGCAGCCCGCGGATAGGGGATGGCACTGAAGCTTTCTTT.

This clone was picked up many times. Here the CDR3 DNA reads TGTGCCAGCAGCTTCCAGGGAAATCAGCCCCAGCATTTT. Translating gives CASSFQGNQPQHF. The V gene is TRBV5-6, the J gene TRBJ1-5; D is possibly TRBD1 (5 bases). Trimming cost V 2 bases and J 4 bases, with 7 bases left between them. CDR1 SGHDT and CDR2 YYEEEE come from the germline V gene. This CDR3 has 13 residues.

This clone was counted many times. The chain links TRBV19 to TRBJ2-1; 16 bases are shared with TRBD2. Germline V gene data show CDR1 as LNHDA and CDR2 as SQIVND (reference sequence). The CDR3 runs 15 residues. Losses at the gene ends were 10 bases for V and 8 bases for J; bases not matched to a gene: 8. In DNA, the CDR3 is TGTGCCACCGACTCGGGACTAGCGGGGGGGTATGAGCAGTTCTTC. This gives the protein CATDSGLAGGYEQFF.

As concerns this clone: Sequence at one end of the junction differs from germline and may be a read error. V gene TRBV25-1 combines with J gene TRBJ1-6; D uncertain. Germline V CDR1 and CDR2: MGHDK, SYGVNS. CDR3 length: 17 residues. CDR3 sequence: CARSTRNQAPLHSPLHF. DNA of the CDR3: TGTGCCCGCAGTACACGAAATCAGGCGCCGTTGCATTCACCCCTCCACTTT. The full variable domain, its missing parts supplied by reference TRBV25-1 and TRBJ1-6, is EADIYQTPRYLVIGTGKKITLECSQTMGHDKMYWYQQDPGMELHLIHYSYGVNSTEKGDLSSESTVSRIRTEHFPLTLESARPSHTSQYLCARSTRNQAPLHSPLHFGNGTRLTVT.

There are many counts of this clone. The gene calls are TRBV9 and TRBJ2-5, with 9 bases fitting TRBD1. Germline CDR1 and CDR2: SGDLS and YYNGEE. V was pared by 2 bases and J by 6 bases, with 11 bases of the junction left unmatched. The CDR3 extends over 16 amino acids. The CDR3 spells CASSVDTGTGIKTQYF. The CDR3 nucleotides read TGTGCCAGCAGCGTGGATACCGGGACAGGGATCAAGACCCAGTACTTC.

This clone was seen ten or more times. V gene TRBV30 combines with J gene TRBJ1-1; TRBD1 matches 9 bases. The germline gives CDR1 GTSNPN, CDR2 SVGIG (reference sequence). V shed 3 bases, J shed 1 base, and the junction held 9 bases outside the gene matches. The CDR3 totals 16 residues. The DNA for the CDR3 is TGTGCCTGGAGCGACTACAGGACAGGGGCGAACACTGAAGCTTTCTTT. It yields the protein CAWSDYRTGANTEAFF.

This clone has just a few counts. The V and J genes are TRBV2 and TRBJ1-1; no clear D. Germline CDR1 and CDR2: SNHLY and FYNNEI. This CDR3 contains 12 residues. Trimming took off 3 bases at V and 5 bases at J, with 7 bases between the two ends. Written as DNA, the CDR3 is TGTGCCAGCAGTGAGGACGATACTGAAGCTTTCTTT. It translates to CASSEDDTEAFF.